This T cell receptor (beta chain) was recovered during a study of blood T cell repertoires in COVID-19. Assay: immunoSEQ multiplex PCR; the TCRdb copy retains only in-frame clones and omits some. Of about 120,000 clones listed, around 91% are singletons. This clone was detected once. The V gene end was trimmed by 0 bases and the J gene end by 2 bases; junction bases not matched to a gene: 10. The CDR3 has 17 amino acids. Germline lookup yields CDR1 SGDLS and CDR2 YYNGEE. This receptor was obtained from a woman between 55 and 75 years old with COVID-19, enrolled during active disease. Sequenced sample: peripheral blood. The chain recombines TRBV9 with TRBJ2-7, with TRBD1 matching over 8 bases. DNA of the CDR3: TGTGCCAGCAGCGTAGGGGTTTTGGGGACAGGTGCCTACGAGCAGTACTTC. Amino acid sequence: CASSVGVLGTGAYEQYF.